The 3 T cell receptor beta chains listed next were all sequenced from one sample in a study of identical twins. TCRdb reanalysed the 5' RACE reads using MiXCR and keeps one entry per CDR3 protein. The sample holds around 680,000 distinct CDR3 sequences, more than 6.5% seen once. Another study also made use of these data, one on yellow fever vaccine responses in identical twins.

Input material: PBMCs. The source is a woman between 18 and 29 years old in good health.

This clonotype has more than one count but fewer than ten. The J gene is TRBJ2-1, the V gene TRBV2, with 8 bases that match TRBD2. Looked up from germline, CDR1 is SNHLY and CDR2 is FYNNEI. CDR3 size: 14 residues. Germline trimming cut 2 bases from V and 4 bases from J; bases unmatched to any gene: 1. Here the CDR3 DNA reads TGTGCCAGCAGTGAACAGCGGGGGTACAATGAGCAGTTCTTC. It translates to CASSEQRGYNEQFF.

This clonotype was seen at least ten times. The chain combines TRBV12-3 or TRBV12-4 with TRBJ2-1; D is possibly TRBD1 or TRBD2 (5 bases each). The CDR3 extends over 12 amino acids. V dropped 6 bases and J dropped 7 bases, with 10 bases sitting between them. CDR3 protein: CASSRGGNEQFF. CDR3 DNA sequence: TGTGCCAGCAGCCGGGGCGGGAATGAGCAGTTCTTC.

This clonotype was seen a few times. The chain links TRBV6-6 to TRBJ2-7; 13 bases line up with TRBD2. The CDR3 has 13 residues. V lost 8 bases, J lost 6 bases, and 4 bases stayed unmatched. Germline V CDR1 and CDR2: MNHNY, SVGAGI (reference sequence). The CDR3 here is CASRTSGSGEQYF. The CDR3 DNA follows: TGTGCCAGCCGGACTAGCGGGAGTGGCGAGCAGTACTTC.